This T cell receptor beta chain appears in the sequencing data of a study of tumour-infiltrating T cells in Burkitt lymphoma. At the level of the study: Overall and progression-free survival were predicted by productive clonality.

The repertoire was sequenced with immunoSEQ multiplex PCR; TCRdb's copy has only in-frame clones and lacks some. This table has 5,000 to 6,000 clones, 9.9% appearing once. CDR3 length: 14 amino acids. Germline lookup yields CDR1 SGDLS and CDR2 YYNGEE. V shed 3 bases, J shed 4 bases, and the junction held 2 bases outside the gene matches. The source is a human donor with diffuse large B-cell lymphoma. The genes are TRBV9 and TRBJ1-3; 9 nucleotides match TRBD1. The source material was tumor tissue. The CDR3 loop is CASSGGQGGNTIYF. The DNA of the CDR3 is TGTGCCAGCAGCGGGGGACAGGGAGGAAACACCATATATTTT.